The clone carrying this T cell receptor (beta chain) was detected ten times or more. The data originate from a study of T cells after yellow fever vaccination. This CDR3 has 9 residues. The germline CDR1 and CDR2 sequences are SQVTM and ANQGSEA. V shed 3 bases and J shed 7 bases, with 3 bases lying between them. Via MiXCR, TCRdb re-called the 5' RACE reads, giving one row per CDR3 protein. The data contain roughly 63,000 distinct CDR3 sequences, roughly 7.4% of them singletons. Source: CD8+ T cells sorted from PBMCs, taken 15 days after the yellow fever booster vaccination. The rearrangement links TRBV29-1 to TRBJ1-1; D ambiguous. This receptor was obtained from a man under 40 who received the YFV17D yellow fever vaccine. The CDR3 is CSVDGEAFF. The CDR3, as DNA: TGCAGCGTTGATGGTGAAGCTTTCTTT.